Here is one TCR beta chain with its context. Its matching antigen is unknown. Germline CDR1 is LGHDT and CDR2 is YNNKEL (reference sequence). The CDR3 totals 17 residues. Trimming cost V 4 bases and J 0 bases, with 19 bases left between them. The entry originates in a study of blood T cells in healthy people across ages. Caucasian individuals from Russia who were healthy and aged roughly 6 to 95 acted as donors. Through a sample-barcoded 5' primer and a J-beta primer mix, a second PCR was run for roughly 6 to 11 cycles. Each CDR3 protein gets one entry after TCRdb re-called the 5' RACE reads with MiXCR. Of 800,000 to 950,000 distinct CDR3 sequences listed, around 48% are singletons. Overall study results and limits: Greater diversity and more naive CD4+ cells were seen in long-lived donors than in aged donors. Since the PBMCs were unsorted, naive and antigen-experienced cells could not be conclusively compared.

Sequenced input: blood. This sequence originates from a man aged 25 to 45 in good health. V usage is TRBV3-1 and J usage is TRBJ2-7; possible D gene TRBD2, 6 bases. The CDR3 here is CASSPGGAGRSSYEQYF. The CDR3 DNA reads TGTGCCAGCAGCCCAGGAGGGGCGGGTCGGAGCTCCTACGAGCAGTACTTC.